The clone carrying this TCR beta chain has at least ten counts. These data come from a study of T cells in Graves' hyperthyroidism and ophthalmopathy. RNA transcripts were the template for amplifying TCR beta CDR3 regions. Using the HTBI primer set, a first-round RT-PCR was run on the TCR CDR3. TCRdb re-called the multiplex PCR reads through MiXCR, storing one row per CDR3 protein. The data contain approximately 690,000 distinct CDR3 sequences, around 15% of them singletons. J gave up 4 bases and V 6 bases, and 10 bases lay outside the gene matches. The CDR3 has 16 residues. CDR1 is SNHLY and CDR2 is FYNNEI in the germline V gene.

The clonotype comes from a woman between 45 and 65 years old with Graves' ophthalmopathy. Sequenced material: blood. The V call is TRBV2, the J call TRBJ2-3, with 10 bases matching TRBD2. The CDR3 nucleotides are TGTGCCAGCAGCGGTCCTAGCGGGAGTAAGCCAGATACGCAGTATTTT. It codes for CASSGPSGSKPDTQYF.